The 8 T cell receptor beta chains below come from one sample, sequenced in a study of T cells in Graves' hyperthyroidism and ophthalmopathy. Amplification yielded TCR beta CDR3 regions, with RNA transcripts as the source. The HTBI set primed first-round TCR CDR3 RT-PCR. Via MiXCR, TCRdb re-called the multiplex PCR reads, giving one row per CDR3 protein. The top ten hold about 15% of the sample, which has more than 500,000 distinct CDR3 sequences, 11% to 15% seen once. Source material: blood. Receptors originate from a middle-aged woman with Graves' hyperthyroidism.

The table lists this clonotype with a few counts. The chain joins TRBV20-1 to TRBJ2-2; the D is unclear. V gave up 2 bases and J gave up 0 bases, with 4 bases separating them. CDR3 size: 13 residues. The germline V gene has CDR1 DFQATT and CDR2 SNEGSKA (reference sequence). CDR3 DNA sequence: TGCAGTGCTAGAATTCCGAACACCGGGGAGCTGTTTTTT. Protein product: CSARIPNTGELFF.

This clonotype was found many times. This chain joins TRBV7-2 and TRBJ2-1, with D uncertain. Trimming cost V 1 base and J 10 bases, with 14 bases left between them. The CDR3 is 14 amino acids. The germline V gene has CDR1 SGHTA and CDR2 FQGNSA. The CDR3 is CASSLGGQVWEQFF. DNA of the CDR3: TGTGCCAGCAGCTTAGGGGGTCAGGTGTGGGAGCAGTTCTTC.

This clonotype came up many times. This chain uses TRBV29-1 with TRBJ2-2; D possibly corresponds to TRBD1 (5 bases). The CDR3 loop spans 15 amino acids. V was cut by 5 bases and J by 0 bases, with 13 bases left in between. Germline CDR1 and CDR2: SQVTM and ANQGSEA. The CDR3 sequence is CSVYPGLSNTGELFF. For the CDR3, the DNA is TGCAGCGTTTATCCAGGGCTTTCGAACACCGGGGAGCTGTTTTTT.

The rearrangement joins TRBV30 to TRBJ1-6; 7 bases are a match to TRBD1. Germline V gene data show CDR1 as GTSNPN and CDR2 as SVGIG (reference sequence). Germline trimming cut 2 bases from V and 3 bases from J; bases unmatched to any gene: 1. This CDR3 contains 14 residues. This CDR3 reads CAWSRDSYNSPLHF. In DNA form, the CDR3 reads TGTGCCTGGAGTCGGGACAGCTATAATTCACCCCTCCACTTT.

This clonotype has more than one count but fewer than ten. For the CDR3, the DNA is TGTGCCAGCAGCCCCGGGTGGGTAGCGGGCGGAGATACGCAGTATTTT. This sequence encodes CASSPGWVAGGDTQYF. The V and J genes are TRBV5-6 and TRBJ2-3; TRBD2 matches 7 bases. This CDR3 contains 16 residues. Germline V gene data show CDR1 as SGHDT and CDR2 as YYEEEE. The V and J ends lost 4 bases and 5 bases, in that order; junction bases with no gene match: 13.

This clonotype was seen at least ten times. The chain carries TRBV2 and TRBJ2-4; 10 bases agree with TRBD1. V trimming: 8 bases; J trimming: 6 bases; junction bases outside the gene matches: 10. The CDR3 loop spans 15 amino acids. The V gene's germline CDR1 is SNHLY and CDR2 FYNNEI. CDR3 nucleotides: TGTGCCAGCGGCGACAGGGGGCGAGTAGGAAACATTCAGTACTTC. Protein product: CASGDRGRVGNIQYF. Using reference TRBV2 and TRBJ2-4 for the parts outside the CDR3, the full variable domain is EPEVTQTPSHQVTQMGQEVILRCVPISNHLYFYWYRQILGQKVEFLVSFYNNEISEKSEIFDDQFSVERPDGSNFTLKIRSTKLEDSAMYFCASGDRGRVGNIQYFGAGTRLSVL.

This clonotype was seen repeatedly, ten times or more. The chain has TRBV29-1 and TRBJ2-7, with 13 bases aligning to TRBD2. CDR1 SQVTM and CDR2 ANQGSEA come from the germline V gene. The ends lost 6 bases at V and 2 bases at J; junction bases unmatched: 7. This CDR3 is built from 15 residues. The chain's CDR3 is CSVSRGLAGAYEQYF. DNA for the CDR3: TGCAGCGTCTCACGTGGACTAGCGGGAGCCTACGAGCAGTACTTC.

The gene calls are TRBV9 and TRBJ2-7; 8 bases map to TRBD1. With 3 bases clipped from V and 3 bases from J, the junction kept 5 bases outside the gene matches. The CDR3 is 14 amino acids. Germline V gene sequence: CDR1 SGDLS, CDR2 YYNGEE. The CDR3 DNA reads as TGTGCCAGCAGCGCACAGGGGGAAGGCTACGAGCAGTACTTC. Its translation: CASSAQGEGYEQYF.